The clone carrying this T cell receptor (beta chain) was found many times. Its antigen is undetermined. TCRdb redid the calling of the 5' RACE reads with MiXCR, one entry per CDR3 protein. The sample records approximately 260,000 distinct CDR3 sequences, about 5.2% being singletons. These data originate in a study of T cells after yellow fever vaccination. The study, taken as a whole, reports: Peaking faster, on day 5 versus 15, the secondary response was nonetheless weaker. The booster saw the reappearance of most primary-vaccination clones (around 96% CD4, less than 90% CD8).

Germline V gives CDR1 MNHEY, CDR2 SVGAGI. V was shortened by 5 bases and J by 7 bases, with 17 bases between the two germline ends. The CDR3 length is 14 residues. The origin of this receptor is a man aged 18 to 29 who received the YFV17D yellow fever vaccine. Sequencing was performed on CD4+ T cells sorted from PBMCs, taken on the day of the yellow fever booster vaccination. The rearrangement uses TRBV6-5 and TRBJ1-2, with D hard to call. CDR3 DNA: TGTGCCAGCAGTCTCGGACTGTCGGGAGCTGGCTACACCTTC. This encodes CASSLGLSGAGYTF.